These T cell receptor beta chains were read from a single sample in a study of cytomegalovirus exposure and HLA in healthy donors. Assay used: immunoSEQ multiplex PCR; TCRdb lists only in-frame clones, some missing. The sample has 100,000 to 150,000 clones; under 85% are singletons. The specimen sequenced was PBMCs. Receptors originate from a woman aged 45 to 65 in good health and CMV-seropositive. Each CDR3 is given with its conserved first and last residue. Fields, in order: D gene, CDR3 length, J gene, clone size, V gene, CDR3 protein, CDR3 DNA. D genes are given only for firm matches. Size is stated for part of the rows, as once, few or many counts, or as a class when the clone is expanded.

.,17,TRBJ1-6,.,TRBV2,CASRQNRVLRDNSPLHF,TGTGCCAGCAGACAAAACAGGGTCCTCCGCGATAATTCACCCCTCCACTTT
.,14,TRBJ2-2,.,TRBV28,CASSEVLVPGELFF,TGTGCCAGCAGTGAGGTATTGGTTCCCGGGGAGCTGTTTTTT
.,15,TRBJ2-3,.,TRBV9,CASSVSGLSTDTQYF,TGTGCCAGCAGCGTCTCGGGTCTGAGCACAGATACGCAGTATTTT
TRBD1,14,TRBJ2-5,.,TRBV5-6,CASTETGRGETQYF,TGTGCCAGCACCGAGACAGGGAGAGGAGAGACCCAGTACTTC
.,15,TRBJ2-3,.,TRBV4-1,CASSQEEAMTGTQYF,TGCGCCAGCAGCCAAGAGGAAGCTATGACAGGTACGCAGTATTTT
TRBD2,15,TRBJ2-6,.,TRBV10-2,CASSAGGSGANVLTF,TGCGCCAGCAGTGCGGGGGGCTCTGGGGCCAACGTCCTGACTTTC
TRBD1,16,TRBJ2-2,few,TRBV6-5,CASSYLGQGETGELFF,TGTGCCAGCAGTTACTTAGGCCAGGGGGAAACCGGGGAGCTGTTTTTT
.,15,TRBJ1-5,.,TRBV28,CASSPLGLSNQPQHF,TGTGCCAGCAGTCCTCTGGGACTCTCCAATCAGCCCCAGCATTTT
.,13,TRBJ1-1,.,TRBV19,CASSTDSNTEAFF,TGTGCCAGTAGTACCGACAGTAACACTGAAGCTTTCTTT
.,16,TRBJ2-1,.,TRBV6-5,CASSSLALGINNEQFF,TGTGCCAGCAGTTCTCTAGCGTTGGGGATTAACAATGAGCAGTTCTTC
TRBD2,16,TRBJ2-3,.,TRBV10-3,CAISEGLAGSTDTQYF,TGTGCCATCAGTGAGGGACTAGCGGGGAGCACAGATACGCAGTATTTT
.,13,TRBJ2-5,.,TRBV11-3,CASSLGPVETQYF,TGTGCCAGCAGCTTAGGGCCCGTAGAGACCCAGTACTTC
.,14,TRBJ1-1,.,TRBV7-3,CASSFQGGGTEAFF,TGTGCCAGCAGCTTTCAGGGAGGGGGCACTGAAGCTTTCTTT
.,13,TRBJ2-5,.,TRBV27,CASSRGFEETQYF,TGTGCCAGCAGTAGAGGGTTTGAAGAGACCCAGTACTTC
TRBD2,16,TRBJ2-7,.,TRBV27,CASSLSTSGGEYEQYF,TGTGCCAGCAGTTTGTCTACTAGCGGGGGGGAATACGAGCAGTACTTC
.,14,TRBJ1-4,.,TRBV2,CASSGPGHVEKLFF,TGTGCCAGCAGCGGTCCAGGGCATGTTGAAAAACTGTTTTTT
TRBD1,14,TRBJ2-1,.,TRBV6-6,CASSDRQGHNEQFF,TGTGCCAGCAGTGACAGACAGGGACACAATGAGCAGTTCTTC
.,14,TRBJ1-2,.,TRBV7-9,CASSPDRESYGYTF,TGTGCCAGCAGCCCGGACAGAGAGTCCTATGGCTACACCTTC
.,15,TRBJ1-2,.,TRBV9,CASSVDGGGDYGYTF,TGTGCCAGCAGCGTGGATGGGGGAGGCGACTATGGCTACACCTTC
TRBD1,12,TRBJ1-2,.,TRBV11-2,CASSLTGGGYTF,TGTGCCAGCAGTTTGACAGGGGGTGGCTACACCTTC
TRBD2,16,TRBJ2-1,.,TRBV11-2,CASSLGSRGLVNEQFF,TGTGCCAGCAGCTTAGGATCCCGGGGACTAGTCAATGAGCAGTTCTTC
TRBD1,15,TRBJ2-2,few,TRBV19,CASSFRDSGFGELFF,TGTGCCAGTAGTTTTAGGGACAGCGGCTTCGGGGAGCTGTTTTTT
TRBD1,13,TRBJ1-2,.,TRBV5-1,CASSLTGEYGYTF,TGCGCCAGCAGCTTGACAGGGGAGTACGGCTACACCTTC
.,11,TRBJ2-7,once,TRBV10-3,CAIRENSEQYF,TGTGCCATCAGGGAGAACAGCGAGCAGTACTTC
.,15,TRBJ1-1,.,TRBV6-1,CASTQGRGKNTEAFF,TGTGCCAGCACCCAAGGGAGGGGCAAGAACACTGAAGCTTTCTTT
TRBD1,16,TRBJ2-7,.,TRBV27,CASSGPGPGQRYEQYF,TGTGCCAGCAGTGGACCGGGACCGGGACAGAGGTACGAGCAGTACTTC
TRBD2,16,TRBJ2-2,.,TRBV9,CASSSTSGGRTGELFF,TGTGCCAGCAGCTCAACTAGCGGGGGGCGAACCGGGGAGCTGTTTTTT
.,14,TRBJ2-1,.,TRBV5-1,CASSSTVTYNEQFF,TGCGCCAGCAGCTCGACAGTTACCTACAATGAGCAGTTCTTC
.,13,TRBJ1-5,once,TRBV6-5,CASQTGTPGPQHF,TGTGCCAGCCAGACCGGGACACCCGGCCCCCAGCATTTT
.,14,TRBJ2-7,few,TRBV25-1,CASSVKGVADEQYF,TGTGCCAGCAGTGTGAAGGGGGTCGCAGACGAGCAGTACTTC
.,14,TRBJ2-3,.,TRBV6-5,CASSKRVDTDTQYF,TGTGCCAGCAGCAAACGCGTAGACACAGATACGCAGTATTTT
.,13,TRBJ2-2,.,TRBV10-3,CAISPERAGELFF,TGTGCCATCAGCCCCGAACGGGCCGGGGAGCTGTTTTTT
.,13,TRBJ1-2,.,TRBV28,CASSLPAIYGYTF,TGTGCCAGCAGTTTGCCAGCGATCTATGGCTACACCTTC
.,14,TRBJ1-5,.,TRBV4-3,CASSQDPGNQPQHF,TGCGCCAGCAGCCAAGATCCAGGGAACCAGCCCCAGCATTTT
.,16,TRBJ2-3,.,TRBV4-1,CASSQDFNRVTDTQYF,TGCGCCAGCAGCCAAGATTTTAACAGGGTGACAGATACGCAGTATTTT
.,15,TRBJ1-5,few,TRBV28,CASSPRGARGQPQHF,TGTGCCAGCAGTCCCAGGGGAGCAAGGGGTCAGCCCCAGCATTTT
.,15,TRBJ2-1,.,TRBV21-1,CASSHEQPIYNEQFF,TGTGCCAGCAGCCATGAACAACCGATCTACAATGAGCAGTTCTTC
TRBD1,15,TRBJ1-2,.,TRBV6-6,CASRGRDRLREGYTF,TGTGCCAGCAGGGGCCGGGACAGGCTGCGGGAGGGCTACACCTTC
.,15,TRBJ1-3,few,TRBV10-1,CASSESRASGNTIYF,TGCGCCAGCAGTGAGTCTAGAGCCTCTGGAAACACCATATATTTT
.,13,TRBJ2-7,once,TRBV6-6,CASSRSSSAEQYF,TGTGCCAGCAGCAGAAGCTCTAGTGCCGAGCAGTACTTC
TRBD1,15,TRBJ1-4,few,TRBV12-5,CASGLGQGPNEKLFF,TGTGCTAGTGGTTTGGGACAGGGTCCCAATGAAAAACTGTTTTTT
.,18,TRBJ1-6,.,TRBV5-6,CASSLDGLAGWVHSPLHF,TGTGCCAGCAGCTTGGATGGCCTAGCGGGATGGGTACATTCACCCCTCCACTTT
TRBD1,14,TRBJ1-2,few,TRBV19,CASNPTGANYGYTF,TGTGCCAGTAACCCGACAGGGGCTAACTATGGCTACACCTTC
.,14,TRBJ1-1,once,TRBV6-5,CASRPETANTEAFF,TGTGCCAGCAGACCCGAGACAGCTAACACTGAAGCTTTCTTT
.,13,TRBJ2-7,once,TRBV6-1,CASSRGSSYEQYF,TGTGCCAGCAGTAGAGGGAGCTCCTACGAGCAGTACTTC
.,16,TRBJ2-1,.,TRBV5-8,CASSSVGVPINNEQFF,TGTGCCAGCAGCTCGGTAGGGGTCCCGATCAACAATGAGCAGTTCTTC
TRBD2,17,TRBJ2-1,.,TRBV7-3,CASSFGGTSGSYNEQFF,TGTGCCAGCAGCTTTGGGGGGACTAGCGGCTCCTACAATGAGCAGTTCTTC
TRBD1,15,TRBJ2-5,.,TRBV4-1,CASSQAGTGPETQYF,TGCGCCAGCAGCCAAGCCGGGACAGGGCCGGAGACCCAGTACTTC